This T cell receptor (beta chain) appears in the sequencing data of a study of monozygotic twins with inflammatory bowel disease. Study outcomes and limitations: Fewer shared clonotypes with others were found in IBD patients than in healthy twins, especially with disease activity. Among patients, repertoires may have gained variability from differing immunosuppressive treatments. IBD-affected twins scored below their healthy co-twins in TCRbeta diversity (inverse Simpson).

Researchers isolated total RNA from whole blood without sorting T cells. The germline V gene has CDR1 SGHTA and CDR2 FQGNSA. The CDR3 covers 12 residues. From its re-call of the 5' RACE reads, TCRdb lists each CDR3 protein once, without DNA. With some 200,000 distinct CDR3 sequences in the sample, the ten largest clones hold around 7.7%. Turning to this clonotype: Antigen specificity is unknown.

The source material was blood. The sequence derives from a human donor with ulcerative colitis or Crohn's disease, or a healthy co-twin of an affected twin (not recorded which). The chain is built from TRBV7-2 and TRBJ1-4; the TCRdb call, TRBD1, lacks DNA for checking. The CDR3 spells CASSFQGGKLFF. Full variable domain (rest looked up from reference TRBV7-2 and TRBJ1-4): GAGVSQSPSNKVTEKGKDVELRCDPISGHTALYWYRQSLGQGLEFLIYFQGNSAPDKSGLPSDRFSAERTGGSVSTLTIQRTQQEDSAVYLCASSFQGGKLFFGSGTQLSVL.